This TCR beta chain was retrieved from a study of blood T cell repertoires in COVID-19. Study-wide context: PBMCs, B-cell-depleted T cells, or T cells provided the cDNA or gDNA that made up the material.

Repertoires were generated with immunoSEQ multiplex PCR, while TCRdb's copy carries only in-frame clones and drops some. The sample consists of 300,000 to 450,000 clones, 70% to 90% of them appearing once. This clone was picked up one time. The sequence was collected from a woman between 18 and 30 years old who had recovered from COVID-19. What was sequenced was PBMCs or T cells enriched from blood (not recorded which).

In DNA form, the CDR3 reads TGTGCCAGCAGCTTAGGGGGGGGACGGTCCTATAATTCACCCCTCCACTTT. Translated: CASSLGGGRSYNSPLHF. The chain is built from TRBV7-9 and TRBJ1-6; D is possibly TRBD1 (5 bases). Germline values: CDR1 SEHNR, CDR2 FQNEAQ (reference sequence). This CDR3 contains 17 residues. V gave up 1 base and J gave up 1 base, with 11 bases separating them.